These 28 T cell receptor beta chains originate from one sample sequenced in a study of blood T cell repertoires in COVID-19. The assay was immunoSEQ multiplex PCR, and TCRdb's table has in-frame clones only and misses some. The top ten hold almost 4% of the sample, which has roughly 120,000 clones, around 80% seen once. Source material: peripheral blood. These receptors were obtained from a woman aged 80 or older with acute or convalescent COVID-19.

The rearrangement uses TRBV5-1 and TRBJ1-1; 10 bases match TRBD1. The CDR3 runs to 16 residues. The junction had 9 bases not matched to a gene; V was cut back by 4 bases and J by 3 bases. The germline gives CDR1 SGHRS, CDR2 YFSETQ. The CDR3 DNA reads TGCGCCAGCAGCCCCAGGACAGGGGGTCTGGACACTGAAGCTTTCTTT. This codes for CASSPRTGGLDTEAFF. Full variable domain (missing parts from reference TRBV5-1 and TRBJ1-1): KAGVTQTPRYLIKTRGQQVTLSCSPISGHRSVSWYQQTPGQGLQFLFEYFSETQRNKGNFPGRFSGRQFSNSRSEMNVSTLELGDSALYLCASSPRTGGLDTEAFFGQGTRLTVV.

This clone was observed a few times. This same CDR3 is encoded by further DNA sequences in the sample. V gene TRBV29-1 combines with J gene TRBJ1-1; tentatively, D is TRBD1 (6 bases). From germline, CDR1 is SQVTM and CDR2 ANQGSEA. V lost 6 bases, J lost 5 bases, and 16 bases lay in between. The CDR3 covers 13 residues. The CDR3 DNA sequence: TGCAGCGTATCAGATAGGGGGGGGACTGAAGCTTTCTTT. This gives the protein CSVSDRGGTEAFF.

The V and J genes are TRBV3-1 (or the pseudogene TRBV3-2) and TRBJ2-1; 8 bases agree with TRBD2. Per germline, CDR1 LGHDT and CDR2 YNNKEL (reference sequence). The CDR3 is made up of 17 amino acids. With V trimmed by 0 bases and J by 8 bases, 12 bases remained unmatched. The CDR3 here is CASSQEGPAGAGDEQFF. CDR3 sequence (DNA): TGTGCCAGCAGCCAAGAGGGACCTGCGGGAGCGGGGGATGAGCAGTTCTTC.

The J gene is TRBJ1-4, the V gene TRBV6-1, with D perhaps TRBD1 (6 bases). The ends were cut back, 2 bases at V and 8 bases at J, with 24 bases in the middle. From germline, CDR1 is MNHNS and CDR2 SASEGT. CDR3 size: 18 residues. In nucleotides, the CDR3 is TGTGCCAGCAGTGAACAGTCAGTAGCACAGGGATGGGAGGAAAAACTGTTTTTT. It yields the protein CASSEQSVAQGWEEKLFF.

The chain carries TRBV9 and TRBJ2-5; TRBD1 might be the D (6 bases). The V end lost 4 bases, the J end lost 7 bases, and 20 bases lay between the germline ends. The length of the CDR3 is 15 residues. Germline V gene data show CDR1 as SGDLS and CDR2 as YYNGEE. The CDR3 region has the DNA TGTGCCAGCAGCCCAAGTGGGGAACAGGGATTGACCCAGTACTTC. Protein sequence: CASSPSGEQGLTQYF.

This clone was detected only once. The CDR3 sequence: CASRDYGVSYEQYF. For the CDR3, the DNA is TGTGCCAGCAGAGACTACGGGGTCTCCTACGAGCAGTACTTC. The genes are TRBV7-2 and TRBJ2-7, with a possible D match to TRBD2 (5 bases). Per the germline V gene, CDR1 is SGHTA and CDR2 is FQGNSA. Trimming cost V 6 bases and J 0 bases, with 12 bases left between them. CDR3 length: 14 residues.

This clone was found a few times. DNA of the CDR3: TGTGCCAGCAGTTACTTTCGGGGATGGGCTTTCTTT. This gives the protein CASSYFRGWAFF. The V call is TRBV6-2 or TRBV6-3, the J call TRBJ1-1; D unclear. Trimming took 1 base from V and 11 from J, leaving 11 bases between them. The CDR3 is 12 residues long. In germline, CDR1 is MNHEY, CDR2 SVGEGT.

As regards this clone: This sample also contains other DNA sequences that code for the same CDR3. The V call is TRBV28, the J call TRBJ1-2; D unresolved. Germline lookup yields CDR1 MDHEN and CDR2 SYDVKM. This CDR3 has 12 amino acids. V lost 5 bases to trimming and J lost 5 bases, with 9 bases between them. This CDR3 is CASSLGRYGYTF. The CDR3 region has the DNA TGTGCCAGCAGTCTCGGGAGGTATGGCTACACCTTC.

This rearrangement joins TRBV20-1 to TRBJ2-1; D ambiguous. This CDR3 has 15 residues. The germline V and J ends were trimmed by 3 bases and 0 bases, with 12 bases remaining between them. CDR1 is DFQATT, CDR2 SNEGSKA, per germline (reference sequence). As DNA, the CDR3 is TGCAGTGCTAGTCACGGCGGAAACTCCTACAATGAGCAGTTCTTC. Encoded protein: CSASHGGNSYNEQFF.

CDR3 sequence reads: CASSVVGGSAEAFF. CDR3 DNA sequence: TGTGCCAGCAGCGTAGTAGGGGGATCGGCTGAAGCTTTCTTT. The chain carries TRBV9 and TRBJ1-1, with D maybe TRBD1 (6 bases). The V gene lost 0 bases and the J gene lost 6 bases, with 12 bases spanning the gap. The germline CDR1 and CDR2 sequences are SGDLS and YYNGEE. The CDR3 covers 14 residues.

The chain links TRBV11-2 to TRBJ1-6, with D hard to call. Trimming took 1 base from V and 0 from J, leaving 13 bases between them. Germline CDR1 SGHAT, CDR2 FQNNGV. The CDR3 totals 18 residues. For the CDR3, the DNA is TGTGCCAGCAGCTTAGGAGGAGGCCGAAGCTCCTATAATTCACCCCTCCACTTT. This translates into CASSLGGGRSSYNSPLHF. The full variable domain, completed using reference TRBV11-2 and TRBJ1-6, is EAGVAQSPRYKIIEKRQSVAFWCNPISGHATLYWYQQILGQGPKLLIQFQNNGVVDDSQLPKDRFSAERLKGVDSTLKIQPAKLEDSAVYLCASSLGGGRSSYNSPLHFGNGTRLTVT.

The gene calls are TRBV12-3 or TRBV12-4 and TRBJ1-3, with D perhaps matching TRBD1 (5 bases). Trimming pared 9 bases from V and 3 bases from J, leaving 9 bases between. The CDR3 is 12 amino acids. The CDR3 spells CASAGNGNTIYF. The CDR3 DNA sequence: TGTGCCAGTGCAGGGAATGGAAACACCATATATTTT.

This chain connects TRBV10-1 to TRBJ1-6; D perhaps matches TRBD1 (6 bases). Germline CDR1 WNHNN, CDR2 SYGVQD (reference sequence). The CDR3 sequence is 17 residues long. Trimming removed 10 bases from V and 5 bases from J, with 24 bases in between. CDR3: CATQSRTRDIHNSPLHF. The CDR3 DNA reads as TGCGCCACCCAATCGAGGACTCGGGACATTCATAATTCACCCCTCCACTTT.

The chain combines TRBV7-9 with TRBJ2-7; the match to TRBD1 covers 8 bases. CDR3 length: 14 residues. Per germline, CDR1 SEHNR and CDR2 FQNEAQ (reference sequence). V lost 5 bases, J lost 4 bases, and 7 bases stayed unmatched. The CDR3, as DNA: TGTGCCAGCAGCCCAGGGGGCGGCGTTTACGAGCAGTACTTC. This translates into CASSPGGGVYEQYF.

About this clone itself: At one end, the junction sequence differs from germline, possibly due to a read error. Other DNA sequences in the sample encode the same CDR3. The chain joins TRBV29-1 to TRBJ2-3; 8 bases map to TRBD1. The CDR3 spans 14 residues. Germline CDR1 reads SQVTM; CDR2 reads ANQGSEA. CDR3 DNA: TGCAGCGTGGAAGGACAGGGCGTAACAGATACGCAGTATTTT. Translation gives CSVEGQGVTDTQYF.

The chain is built from TRBV19 and TRBJ2-1, with D unclear. V shed 3 bases and J shed 10 bases, with 13 bases lying between them. The CDR3 totals 13 residues. CDR1 is LNHDA, CDR2 SQIVND, per germline (reference sequence). Written as DNA, the CDR3 is TGTGCCAGTAGTATGAGGTCCCCGCGAGAGCAGTTCTTC. It codes for CASSMRSPREQFF.

The chain couples TRBV5-8 to TRBJ1-5; D gene uncertain. The germline V and J ends were trimmed by 4 bases and 5 bases, with 16 bases remaining between them. CDR3 length: 15 residues. In germline, CDR1 is SGHTS, CDR2 YDEGEE. The CDR3 nucleotides are TGTGCCAGCAGCGCCGGATGGGCTCAAGATCAGCCCCAGCATTTT. Translation gives CASSAGWAQDQPQHF.

This clone came up a few times. The chain couples TRBV10-2 to TRBJ1-1; TRBD1 might be the D (5 bases). V shed 4 bases and J shed 4 bases, with 13 bases lying between them. Germline loops: CDR1 WSHSY, CDR2 SAAADI. The CDR3 extends over 14 amino acids. This CDR3 is CASSGGLTGTEAFF. In DNA, the CDR3 is TGCGCCAGCAGTGGGGGATTAACAGGCACTGAAGCTTTCTTT.

The chain uses TRBV29-1 and TRBJ1-2; 10 bases line up with TRBD1. Unmatched junction bases numbered 9, after V lost 5 bases and J lost 6 bases. The CDR3 runs to 14 residues. Germline V CDR1 and CDR2: SQVTM, ANQGSEA. CDR3 residues: CSVITGTGVDGYTF. The CDR3 coding sequence is TGCAGCGTTATCACCGGGACAGGGGTGGATGGCTACACCTTC.

The genes are TRBV27 and TRBJ2-1; D perhaps matches TRBD2 (5 bases). Per the germline V gene, CDR1 is MNHEY and CDR2 is SMNVEV (reference sequence). This CDR3 region has 18 residues. The V end was cut by 3 bases, the J end by 0 bases, with 18 bases between. CDR3 protein: CASSFRVRIGSSYNEQFF. CDR3 coding DNA: TGTGCCAGCAGTTTTAGAGTACGGATAGGGAGCTCCTACAATGAGCAGTTCTTC.

The chain combines TRBV3-1 (or the pseudogene TRBV3-2) with TRBJ1-2, with D uncertain. The CDR3 extends over 14 amino acids. Between the trimmed V and J ends, which lost 3 bases and 6 bases, there was a span of 14 bases. Germline assignment: CDR1 LGHDT and CDR2 YNNKEL (reference sequence). CDR3 in amino acids: CASSHGQRVNGYTF. CDR3 DNA sequence: TGTGCCAGCAGCCACGGCCAGAGGGTGAATGGCTACACCTTC.

This clone was seen just once. The chain uses TRBV6-2 or TRBV6-3 and TRBJ1-4; 9 nucleotides agree with TRBD1. With 6 bases clipped from V and 8 bases from J, the junction kept 10 bases outside the gene matches. In germline, CDR1 is MNHEY, CDR2 SVGEGT. The CDR3 contains 15 residues. CDR3 sequence: CASSPGQGGYEKLFF. The CDR3 DNA reads as TGTGCCAGCAGCCCGGGACAGGGTGGTTACGAAAAACTGTTTTTT.

The chain joins TRBV3-1 (or the pseudogene TRBV3-2) to TRBJ2-1; D is ambiguous. V was cut by 6 bases and J by 7 bases, with 10 bases left in between. This CDR3 region has 12 residues. Per germline, CDR1 LGHDT and CDR2 YNNKEL (reference sequence). CDR3 amino acids: CASSRSENEQFF. The CDR3 nucleotides are TGTGCCAGCAGTCGGAGCGAGAATGAGCAGTTCTTC.

The chain carries TRBV7-9 and TRBJ1-6; D gene ambiguous. Trimming took off 5 bases at V and 14 bases at J, with 10 bases between the two ends. Germline CDR1 reads SEHNR; CDR2 reads FQNEAQ (reference sequence). The CDR3 runs 11 residues. This CDR3 is CASSTSRSLHF. The DNA for the CDR3 is TGTGCCAGCAGCACGTCTAGGTCCCTCCACTTT.

The chain links TRBV7-3 to TRBJ2-7; 13 bases are shared with TRBD2. Germline CDR1 reads SGHTA; CDR2 reads FQGTGA. With V trimmed by 3 bases and J by 10 bases, 3 bases remained unmatched. The CDR3 has 13 amino acids. CDR3: CASSLTGLAGQYF. CDR3 nucleotides: TGTGCCAGCAGCTTGACGGGACTAGCGGGACAGTACTTC. The entire variable domain, with the rest obtained from reference TRBV7-3 and TRBJ2-7, is as follows: GAGVSQTPSNKVTEKGKYVELRCDPISGHTALYWYRQSLGQGPEFLIYFQGTGAADDSGLPNDRFFAVRPEGSVSTLKIQRTERGDSAVYLCASSLTGLAGQYFGPGTRLTVT.

The CDR3 spells CASSLGTTKKYF. For the CDR3, the DNA is TGTGCCAGCAGCTTGGGGACTACTAAGAAGTACTTC. The V gene is TRBV5-8, the J gene TRBJ2-7; D may be TRBD2 (6 bases). The V and J ends lost 0 bases and 11 bases respectively, with 12 bases between them. The CDR3 runs 12 residues. From germline, CDR1 is SGHTS and CDR2 YDEGEE.

V gene TRBV7-2 combines with J gene TRBJ2-4; D may be TRBD1 (5 bases). With 7 bases removed from V and 8 bases from J, the gap between germline ends came to 15 bases. The CDR3 spans 13 residues. Germline CDR1 is SGHTA and CDR2 is FQGNSA. The CDR3 loop reads CASTSLGVDIQYF. As DNA, the CDR3 is TGTGCCAGCACCTCCTTAGGGGTAGACATTCAGTACTTC.

This rearrangement joins TRBV5-1 to TRBJ2-2; 12 bases map to TRBD2. The germline gives CDR1 SGHRS, CDR2 YFSETQ. The CDR3 loop spans 16 amino acids. V gave up 3 bases and J gave up 1 base; unmatched junction bases: 1. CDR3 sequence: CASSWTSGKNTGELFF. As DNA, the CDR3 is TGCGCCAGCAGCTGGACTAGCGGGAAGAACACCGGGGAGCTGTTTTTT. Supplemented by reference TRBV5-1 and TRBJ2-2, the full variable domain reads KAGVTQTPRYLIKTRGQQVTLSCSPISGHRSVSWYQQTPGQGLQFLFEYFSETQRNKGNFPGRFSGRQFSNSRSEMNVSTLELGDSALYLCASSWTSGKNTGELFFGEGSRLTVL.